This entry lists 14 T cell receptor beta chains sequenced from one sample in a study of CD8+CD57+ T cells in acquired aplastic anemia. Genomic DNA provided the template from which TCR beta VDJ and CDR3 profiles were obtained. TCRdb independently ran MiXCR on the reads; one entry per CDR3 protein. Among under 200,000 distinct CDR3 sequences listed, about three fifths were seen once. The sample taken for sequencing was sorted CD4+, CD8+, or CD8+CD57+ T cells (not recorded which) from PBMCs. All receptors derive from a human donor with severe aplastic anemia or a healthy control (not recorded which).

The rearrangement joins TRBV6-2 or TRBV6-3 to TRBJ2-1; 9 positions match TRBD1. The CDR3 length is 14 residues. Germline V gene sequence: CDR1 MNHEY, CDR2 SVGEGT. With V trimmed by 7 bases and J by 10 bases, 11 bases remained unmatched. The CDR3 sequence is CASTPPLTGGEQFF. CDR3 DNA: TGTGCCAGCACCCCCCCATTGACAGGGGGAGAGCAGTTCTTC.

The CDR3 nucleotides read TGTGCCAGCAGTGAATTGGTAGCGGGAGTCGACGAGCAGTACTTC. Protein sequence: CASSELVAGVDEQYF. This rearrangement joins TRBV6-1 to TRBJ2-7; TRBD2 agrees at 9 bases. Germline V gene lookup returns CDR1 MNHNS and CDR2 SASEGT. V dropped 2 bases and J dropped 5; count of bases not matched to a gene: 7. This CDR3 is built from 15 residues.

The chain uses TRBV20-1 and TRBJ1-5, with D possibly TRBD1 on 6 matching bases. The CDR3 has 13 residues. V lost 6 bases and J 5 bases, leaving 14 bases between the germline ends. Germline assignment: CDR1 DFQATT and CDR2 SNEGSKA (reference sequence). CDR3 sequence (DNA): TGCAGTGCCGCCCGACAGGTCCATCAGCCCCAGCATTTT. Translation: CSAARQVHQPQHF.

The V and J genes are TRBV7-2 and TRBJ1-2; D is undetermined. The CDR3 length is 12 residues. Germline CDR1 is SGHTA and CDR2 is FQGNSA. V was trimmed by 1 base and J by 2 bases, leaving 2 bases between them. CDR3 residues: CASSLVNYGYTF. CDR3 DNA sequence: TGTGCCAGCAGCTTAGTCAACTATGGCTACACCTTC.

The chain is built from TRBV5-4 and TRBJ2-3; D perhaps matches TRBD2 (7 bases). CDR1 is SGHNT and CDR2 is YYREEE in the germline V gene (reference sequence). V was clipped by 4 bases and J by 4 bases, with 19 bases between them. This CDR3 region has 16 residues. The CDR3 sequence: CASSPGWGGGPDTQYF. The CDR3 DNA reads TGTGCCAGCAGCCCCGGGTGGGGGGGGGGGCCAGATACGCAGTATTTT. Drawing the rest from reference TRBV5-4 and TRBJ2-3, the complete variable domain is ETGVTQSPTHLIKTRGQQVTLRCSSQSGHNTVSWYQQALGQGPQFIFQYYREEENGRGNFPPRFSGLQFPNYSSELNVNALELDDSALYLCASSPGWGGGPDTQYFGPGTRLTVL.

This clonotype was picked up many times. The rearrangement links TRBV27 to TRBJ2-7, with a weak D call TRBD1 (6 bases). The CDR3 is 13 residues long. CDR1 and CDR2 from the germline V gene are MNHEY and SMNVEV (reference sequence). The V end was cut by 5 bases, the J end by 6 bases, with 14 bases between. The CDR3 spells CASSIDRSVEQYF. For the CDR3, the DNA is TGTGCCAGCAGTATAGACAGGTCTGTCGAGCAGTACTTC.

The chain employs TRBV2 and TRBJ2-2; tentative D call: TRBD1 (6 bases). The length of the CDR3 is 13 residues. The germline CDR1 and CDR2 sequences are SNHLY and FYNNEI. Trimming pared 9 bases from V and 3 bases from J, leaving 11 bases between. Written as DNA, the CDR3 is TGTGCCAGTACAACAGGGTACACCGGGGAGCTGTTTTTT. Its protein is CASTTGYTGELFF. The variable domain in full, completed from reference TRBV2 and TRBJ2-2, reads EPEVTQTPSHQVTQMGQEVILRCVPISNHLYFYWYRQILGQKVEFLVSFYNNEISEKSEIFDDQFSVERPDGSNFTLKIRSTKLEDSAMYFCASTTGYTGELFFGEGSRLTVL.

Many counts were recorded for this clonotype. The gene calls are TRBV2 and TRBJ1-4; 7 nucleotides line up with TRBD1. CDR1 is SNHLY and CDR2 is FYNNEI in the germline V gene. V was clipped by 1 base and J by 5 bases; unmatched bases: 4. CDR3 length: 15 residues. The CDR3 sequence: CASSEDGTANEKLFF. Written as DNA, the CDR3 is TGTGCCAGCAGTGAAGATGGGACAGCGAATGAAAAACTGTTTTTT. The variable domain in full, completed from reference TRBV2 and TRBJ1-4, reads EPEVTQTPSHQVTQMGQEVILRCVPISNHLYFYWYRQILGQKVEFLVSFYNNEISEKSEIFDDQFSVERPDGSNFTLKIRSTKLEDSAMYFCASSEDGTANEKLFFGSGTQLSVL.

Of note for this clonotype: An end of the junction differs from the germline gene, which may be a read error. In DNA, the CDR3 is TGTGCCACCAGTGATTTGAACAGGGACACCGGTGAGCTGTTTTTT. Protein: CATSDLNRDTGELFF. J is TRBJ2-2 and V is TRBV24-1; D perhaps matches TRBD1 (6 bases). This CDR3 region has 15 residues. The germline V gene encodes CDR1 KGHDR and CDR2 SFDVKD.

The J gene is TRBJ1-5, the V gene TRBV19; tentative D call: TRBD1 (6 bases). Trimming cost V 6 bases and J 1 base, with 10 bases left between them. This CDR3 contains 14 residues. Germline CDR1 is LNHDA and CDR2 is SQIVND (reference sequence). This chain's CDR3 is CASRDGQSNQPQHF. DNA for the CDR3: TGTGCCAGTAGAGACGGACAGAGCAATCAGCCCCAGCATTTT.

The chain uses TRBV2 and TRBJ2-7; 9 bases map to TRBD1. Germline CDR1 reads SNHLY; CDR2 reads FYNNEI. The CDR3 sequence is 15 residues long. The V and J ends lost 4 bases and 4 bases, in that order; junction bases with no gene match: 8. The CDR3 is CASSGGQGAVYEQYF. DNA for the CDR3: TGTGCCAGCAGTGGGGGACAGGGTGCGGTTTACGAGCAGTACTTC.

The DNA for the CDR3 is TGTGCCACCAGCAGAGATCAGGCTTACCCCAATGAGCAGTTCTTC. Protein product: CATSRDQAYPNEQFF. The V and J genes are TRBV15 and TRBJ2-1, with D unclear. The V gene lost 0 bases and the J gene lost 6 bases, with 12 bases spanning the gap. There are 15 residues in the CDR3. The germline gives CDR1 LNHNV, CDR2 YYDKDF (reference sequence).

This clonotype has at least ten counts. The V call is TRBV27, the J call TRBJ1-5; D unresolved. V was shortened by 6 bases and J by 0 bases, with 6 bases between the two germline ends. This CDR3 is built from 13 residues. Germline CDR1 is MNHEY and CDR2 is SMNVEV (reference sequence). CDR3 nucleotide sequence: TGTGCCAGCAGCCTCGGTAGCAATCAGCCCCAGCATTTT. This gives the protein CASSLGSNQPQHF.

The CDR3 nucleotides read TGTGCCAGTAGTATAGAGGGGACAGCCCAAGCTTTCTTT. Protein sequence: CASSIEGTAQAFF. The gene calls are TRBV19 and TRBJ1-1, with 7 bases aligning to TRBD1. This CDR3 has 13 residues. CDR1 LNHDA and CDR2 SQIVND come from the germline V gene (reference sequence). J was trimmed by 9 bases and V by 0 bases; bases with no gene match: 4.